The next 7 T cell receptor beta chains were all read from a single sample in a study of metastatic and nonmetastatic thyroid tumors. No patient had received any treatment before thyroid surgery. TCRdb re-called clones via MiXCR from the PCR reads. The table lists roughly 32,000 clones, approximately 8% of them singletons. Sequenced sample: blood. The receptors come from a female donor with papillary thyroid cancer or a benign thyroid nodule (not recorded which). Some clones in this sample may be carry-over from other donors' samples.

At least ten counts were recorded for this clone. The chain links TRBV7-2 to TRBJ2-1; no clear D gene. The CDR3 is 15 amino acids. Germline V lookup: CDR1 SGHTA, CDR2 FQGNSA. Trimming took off 3 bases at V and 3 bases at J, with 12 bases between the two ends. CDR3 residues: CASSFRTDHYNEQFF. The DNA for the CDR3 is TGTGCCAGCAGCTTCAGGACGGACCACTACAATGAGCAGTTCTTC.

This clone was picked up many times. The genes are TRBV19 and TRBJ1-6; D possibly corresponds to TRBD1 (5 bases). Per the germline V gene, CDR1 is LNHDA and CDR2 is SQIVND (reference sequence). V was clipped by 6 bases and J by 9 bases, with 12 bases between them. This CDR3 has 13 amino acids. Here the CDR3 reads CASSGRESSPLHF. The CDR3 nucleotides read TGTGCCAGTAGCGGCAGGGAGAGTTCACCCCTCCACTTT.

The J gene is TRBJ2-3, the V gene TRBV28; D perhaps matches TRBD2 (7 bases). The CDR3 is 15 amino acids. V lost 8 bases and J lost 1, with 16 bases in between. Germline CDR1 is MDHEN and CDR2 is SYDVKM. CDR3 DNA sequence: TGTGCCAGCTGGAAGGGGGGGGCCGGCACAGATACGCAGTATTTT. Its translation: CASWKGGAGTDTQYF.

In this sample, this clone turned up many times. This chain links TRBV6-1 with TRBJ2-6; tentatively, D is TRBD1 (6 bases). Per the germline V gene, CDR1 is MNHNS and CDR2 is SASEGT. The CDR3 covers 15 residues. V was trimmed by 6 bases and J by 2 bases, leaving 11 bases between them. CDR3 bases: TGTGCCAGCAGATCACAGGGTGCTGGGGCCAACGTCCTGACTTTC. Translating gives CASRSQGAGANVLTF.

This clone was seen a handful of times. This may be a read error, as it is one base from a much larger clone. The V call is TRBV29-1, the J call TRBJ2-2; the D is unclear. The CDR3 contains 14 residues. Per germline, CDR1 SQVTM and CDR2 ANQGSEA. Trimming shortened V by 3 bases and J by 0 bases, and 8 bases separated the two germline ends. The CDR3 spells CSVEGSTNTGELFF. The DNA of the CDR3 is TGCAGCGTTGAGGGGTCAACGAACACCGGGGAGCTGTTTTTT.

This clone appeared many times. The genes are TRBV6-1 and TRBJ1-3; 7 bases are a match to TRBD1. The germline CDR1 and CDR2 sequences are MNHNS and SASEGT. The V and J ends lost 5 bases and 4 bases, in that order; junction bases with no gene match: 8. This CDR3 is built from 15 residues. CDR3 region: CASSSDRFPGNTIYF. The CDR3 DNA reads as TGTGCCAGCAGTTCGGACAGGTTCCCCGGAAACACCATATATTTT.

Turning to this clone: An end of the junction does not agree with germline; a read error may underlie this. The chain employs TRBV6-9 and TRBJ2-1; D possibly uses TRBD1 or TRBD2 (6 bases each). Germline loops: CDR1 MNHGY, CDR2 SVAAGI. The length of the CDR3 is 14 residues. The CDR3, as DNA: TGCGCCAGCAGCCCCGGGGGCTCCTACAATGAGCATTTTTTC. It codes for CASSPGGSYNEHFF.